Below, 10 T cell receptor beta chains from the same sample are listed, as sequenced in a study of shared clonotypes between healthy human individuals. The protocol was immunoSEQ multiplex PCR, while the TCRdb copy is restricted to in-frame clones and leaves out a portion. The sample has hundreds of thousands of clones; roughly 70% are singletons. Sequenced sample: memory CD4+ T cells sorted from blood. The sample's subset: CD45RA-negative fraction. The receptors here all came from a woman aged 30 to 39 in good health.

The rearrangement joins TRBV28 to TRBJ2-3; 12 nucleotides match TRBD2. CDR3 length equals 16 residues. V lost 5 bases, J lost 7 bases, and 10 bases stayed unmatched. The germline gives CDR1 MDHEN, CDR2 SYDVKM. The CDR3 nucleotides are TGTGCCAGCAGTCCCGAACTAGCGGGAGGCCGTAATACGCAGTATTTT. Protein: CASSPELAGGRNTQYF.

This clone was observed once. The chain carries TRBV7-7 and TRBJ1-4, with D hard to call. The CDR3 covers 13 residues. Trimming took 5 bases from V and 0 from J, leaving 4 bases between them. CDR1 is SSHAT and CDR2 is FNYEAQ in the germline V gene (reference sequence). In DNA form, the CDR3 reads TGTGCCAGCAGCCCAACAACTAATGAAAAACTGTTTTTT. Amino acids: CASSPTTNEKLFF.

This chain connects TRBV23-1 to TRBJ2-7; the D gene is possibly TRBD1 (6 bases). TRBV23-1 is given ORF status, its function remaining uncertain. The ends were cut back, 6 bases at V and 2 bases at J, with 14 bases in the middle. The CDR3 runs to 14 residues. CDR3 in amino acids: CASRTTRGPYEQYF. CDR3 DNA sequence: TGCGCCAGCAGAACAACCAGGGGCCCCTACGAGCAGTACTTC.

The chain combines TRBV5-1 with TRBJ2-7, with D maybe TRBD2 (6 bases). The V gene's germline CDR1 is SGHRS and CDR2 YFSETQ. Trimming stripped 0 bases from V and 2 bases from J, with 9 bases between. This CDR3 contains 14 residues. The CDR3 region has the DNA TGCGCCAGCAGCTTGGGGGAGGTGCCCTACGAGCAGTACTTC. It is translated as CASSLGEVPYEQYF.

The chain recombines TRBV7-9 with TRBJ2-5; a weak D match, TRBD2 (6 bases). The CDR3 runs 12 residues. Germline CDR1 and CDR2: SEHNR and FQNEAQ (reference sequence). Trimming removed 5 bases from V and 9 bases from J, with 13 bases in between. Here the CDR3 reads CASSPPGGAQYF. The DNA of the CDR3 is TGTGCCAGCAGCCCCCCCGGAGGGGCCCAGTACTTC.

CDR3 bases: TGTGCCAGCAGTACCACCGGGACAGGTGACACCGGGGAGCTGTTTTTT. Translating gives CASSTTGTGDTGELFF. The chain links TRBV6-6 to TRBJ2-2; 8 bases line up with TRBD1. The ends lost 5 bases at V and 3 bases at J; junction bases unmatched: 8. The CDR3 contains 16 residues. Germline V gene sequence: CDR1 MNHNY, CDR2 SVGAGI (reference sequence).

The chain carries TRBV7-9 and TRBJ1-4; 7 bases align to TRBD1. The V segment lost 5 bases and the J segment 5 bases; nucleotides outside the gene matches: 8. This CDR3 spans 15 amino acids. Per germline, CDR1 SEHNR and CDR2 FQNEAQ (reference sequence). For the CDR3, the DNA is TGTGCCAGCAGCGAACAGACAGGGTCGAATGAAAAACTGTTTTTT. Protein sequence: CASSEQTGSNEKLFF. Drawing the rest from reference TRBV7-9 and TRBJ1-4, the complete variable domain is DTGVSQNPRHKITKRGQNVTFRCDPISEHNRLYWYRQTLGQGPEFLTYFQNEAQLEKSRLLSDRFSAERPKGSFSTLEIQRTEQGDSAMYLCASSEQTGSNEKLFFGSGTQLSVL.

The chain uses TRBV30 and TRBJ2-5; 10 positions agree with TRBD2. The DNA end lines up better with TRBJ2-7; the J call may be wrong. Looked up from germline, CDR1 is GTSNPN and CDR2 is SVGIG (reference sequence). CDR3 length equals 15 residues. This CDR3 is CAWSASGRALGEQYF. CDR3 DNA: TGTGCCTGGAGCGCGAGCGGGAGGGCCCTCGGCGAGCAGTACTTC.

This clone was recorded a few times. The V gene is TRBV15, the J gene TRBJ2-1, with a tentative D call TRBD2 (6 bases). V was trimmed by 1 base and J by 2 bases, leaving 12 bases between them. The germline CDR1 and CDR2 sequences are LNHNV and YYDKDF (reference sequence). This CDR3 spans 16 amino acids. The CDR3 DNA is TGTGCCACCAGCAGAGGGAGGGACTTGACCTACAATGAGCAGTTCTTC. It yields the protein CATSRGRDLTYNEQFF.

This rearrangement joins TRBV5-1 to TRBJ2-7, with 9 positions matching TRBD1. The CDR3 totals 15 residues. Germline lookup yields CDR1 SGHRS and CDR2 YFSETQ. The V segment lost 4 bases and the J segment 9 bases; nucleotides outside the gene matches: 14. CDR3 region: CASSPGDRDNQRQYF. CDR3 coding DNA: TGCGCCAGCAGCCCAGGGGACAGGGATAACCAAAGGCAGTACTTC.